This T cell receptor beta chain appears in the sequencing data of a study of immune evolution from preneoplasia to lung adenocarcinoma (dated by TCRdb to about 2021). For the wider study: HLA loss of heterozygosity was observed in roughly 6.6%, 14% and 36% of AIS, MIA and ADC lesions, respectively, and was not observed in any AAH lesions. Class I HLA alleles were inferred from exome data with POLYSOLVER, and allele-specific HLA loss was detected with LOHHLA. The study used immune gene expression, TCR sequencing and multiplex immunofluorescence to profile the immune contexture of lung adenocarcinoma precursors and invasive adenocarcinoma. A total of roughly 46 patients contributed TCR sequencing data. The immune data were combined with whole exome sequencing and methylation data from the same cohort of nodules. Sample size was based on specimen availability rather than a prior power calculation. According to the study, around 99 samples were used for TCR sequencing. A total of around 56 patients with pulmonary nodules who underwent surgical resection were included in the overall cohort. Resected precursor lesions (AAH, AIS, MIA) and invasive adenocarcinomas were each compared against paired morphologically normal lung tissue. The study at large found these results: Top T cell clone frequencies were highest in normal lung and appeared to decrease progressively from AAH through AIS, MIA and invasive adenocarcinoma. The highest T cell clonality was observed in KRAS-mutant nodules compared with EGFR-mutant or double wild-type lesions. Because all patients came from Japan and China, whether the findings apply to Western populations was uncertain. Clonality was highest in normal lung, while later-stage lesions appeared to have lower clonality but higher T cell density and diversity. The findings were based on association rather than direct causation, and larger cohorts with long-term follow-up and longitudinal biopsies were deemed needed.

Inclusive of the bounding cysteine and phenylalanine, the CDR3 is 13 residues long. Only CDR3 DNA remains: 39 bases, in frame from the first base. CDR1 and CDR2, per the germline V gene (reference sequence), are WNHNN and SYGVQD. A distance of 10 bases separates the germline ends of V and J, which lose 3 bases and 6 bases respectively. On this clone itself: Which antigen it targets is not known. Base qualities were left out, and no much larger clone turns up one base away.

TCR beta CDR3 regions were sequenced from DNA using the immunoSEQ hsTCRbeta Kit. Per the source publication's procedure: TCR sequencing data were analysed with the ImmunoSEQ Analyzer. T cell clonality was calculated on productive rearrangements as 1 minus Pielou's evenness. The inverse Simpson index, applied to productive templates, was used to measure T cell diversity. T cell density was defined as TCR beta template counts normalized to usable DNA, with usable DNA estimated by amplification and sequencing of housekeeping genes. Two-sided Kruskal-Wallis tests were used to compare TCR metrics across histologic stages. This immuneACCESS table, as held by TCRdb, lists in-frame sequences with V and J called but not all clones. Of the missing ones, under half trace to an unresolved V gene in checked studies; the others have no known cause. That table furnishes V, J and clone size, whereas the DNA furnished D and trimming. Here the sample has about 5,000 clones; around 80% occur a single time. About 9.9% of the sample comes from the top ten.

Resection was performed on patients in Japan or China between 2014 and 2017. Histologic diagnosis of each case was confirmed independently by two lung cancer pathologists on H&E slides. Premalignant or tumor cells were enriched for nucleic acid extraction by macro-dissection performed after pathologic assessment. DNA was isolated from FFPE tissue using the AllPrep DNA/RNA FFPE Kit. The V and J segments used are TRBV10-1 and TRBJ2-3, with TRBD2 perhaps the D gene, on 6 matching bases. The specimen was FFPE minimally invasive lung adenocarcinoma tissue. What this sample's cell subset or site label stands for: micro-invasive lung adenocarcinoma (MIA). The receptor comes from a person aged 65-85 years with lung adenocarcinoma. CDR3 protein: CASSEAGTDTQYF. The DNA sequence reads TGCGCCAGCAGTGAAGCCGGGACTGATACGCAGTATTTT.